The 24 T cell receptor beta chains listed next were all sequenced from one sample in a study of cytomegalovirus exposure and HLA in healthy donors. 13 Jbeta primers and 60 Vbeta primers were used for the PCR. Only in-frame clones appear in the TCRdb table, and some are missing; sequencing was by immunoSEQ multiplex PCR. The sample includes 150,000 to 200,000 clones, 77% of them seen just once. The sequenced material came from PBMCs. The receptors were sampled from a man younger than 35 in good health and CMV-seronegative.

This sequence joins TRBV7-2 and TRBJ2-5; 14 bases are shared with TRBD2. V gave up 5 bases and J gave up 5 bases; unmatched junction bases: 10. Per germline, CDR1 SGHTA and CDR2 FQGNSA. CDR3 length: 17 residues. CDR3 sequence (DNA): TGTGCCAGCAGCCCCAGGACTAGCGGGGGGCCGGGGGAGACCCAGTACTTC. It encodes CASSPRTSGGPGETQYF.

The CDR3 reads CASSQDHFRGTEAFF. The CDR3 bases are TGTGCCAGCAGCCAAGATCATTTCAGGGGCACTGAAGCTTTCTTT. The rearrangement uses TRBV4-2 and TRBJ1-1; D might be TRBD1 (6 bases). The CDR3 contains 15 residues. Germline V gives CDR1 LGHNA, CDR2 YNFKEQ. V was cut by 0 bases and J by 4 bases, with 12 bases left in between.

This chain uses TRBV19 with TRBJ2-2; D is perhaps TRBD2 (6 bases). The germline V and J ends were trimmed by 3 bases and 6 bases, with 11 bases remaining between them. The CDR3 loop spans 14 amino acids. Germline V gene sequence: CDR1 LNHDA, CDR2 SQIVND (reference sequence). The CDR3 DNA reads as TGTGCCAGTAGTATGACTAGTCAGGCCGGGGAGCTGTTTTTT. This encodes CASSMTSQAGELFF.

The chain combines TRBV7-9 with TRBJ1-1; tentative D call: TRBD1 (5 bases). Trimming pared 1 base from V and 5 bases from J, leaving 11 bases between. The CDR3 is 14 amino acids. Per the germline V gene, CDR1 is SEHNR and CDR2 is FQNEAQ (reference sequence). CDR3 region: CASSLGQGWTEAFF. In DNA form, the CDR3 reads TGTGCCAGCAGCTTAGGTCAGGGTTGGACTGAAGCTTTCTTT.

This chain connects TRBV7-9 to TRBJ2-1; 8 nucleotides agree with TRBD2. CDR1 is SEHNR and CDR2 is FQNEAQ in the germline V gene (reference sequence). The CDR3 is 14 amino acids. V lost 7 bases to trimming and J lost 2 bases; unmatched junction nucleotides: 4. CDR3 sequence (DNA): TGTGCCAGCAAGGCGGGAGGAACCTACAATGAGCAGTTCTTC. Protein: CASKAGGTYNEQFF.

V is TRBV7-9 and J is TRBJ2-2, with TRBD2 as a possible D gene (5 bases). V lost 4 bases and J lost 3, with 9 bases in between. Germline V gene lookup returns CDR1 SEHNR and CDR2 FQNEAQ (reference sequence). This CDR3 contains 14 residues. The CDR3 is CASSSGGYTGELFF. CDR3 bases: TGTGCCAGCAGCTCGGGCGGGTACACCGGGGAGCTGTTTTTT.

The chain couples TRBV30 to TRBJ2-7; D is ambiguous. The CDR3 covers 12 residues. V gave up 3 bases and J gave up 7 bases, with 13 bases separating them. In germline, CDR1 is GTSNPN, CDR2 SVGIG (reference sequence). The CDR3 coding sequence is TGTGCCTGGAGCCACCCGGCGAGGGAGCAGTACTTC. Translating it yields CAWSHPAREQYF.

This clone was counted once. The V gene is TRBV18, the J gene TRBJ1-3; a weak D match, TRBD1 (6 bases). The germline V and J ends were trimmed by 4 bases and 0 bases, with 13 bases remaining between them. Germline V lookup: CDR1 KGHSH, CDR2 LQKENI. This CDR3 region has 16 residues. CDR3 region: CASSLSTGDSGNTIYF. The CDR3 coding sequence is TGTGCCAGCTCACTTTCGACAGGTGACTCTGGAAACACCATATATTTT. Full variable domain (remainder filled in from reference TRBV18 and TRBJ1-3): NAGVMQNPRHLVRRRGQEARLRCSPMKGHSHVYWYRQLPEEGLKFMVYLQKENIIDESGMPKERFSAEFPKEGPSILRIQQVVRGDSAAYFCASSLSTGDSGNTIYFGEGSWLTVV.

The chain combines TRBV11-3 with TRBJ2-2; 7 bases fit TRBD1. Germline V gene sequence: CDR1 SGHNT, CDR2 YENEEA. V was pared by 5 bases and J by 7 bases, with 10 bases of the junction left unmatched. This CDR3 has 15 residues. The CDR3 DNA reads as TGTGCCAGCAGCACCCTGACAGGGCAGAGCGGGGAGCTGTTTTTT. Protein sequence: CASSTLTGQSGELFF.

V gene TRBV19 combines with J gene TRBJ1-4, with D possibly matching TRBD1 (6 bases). CDR3 length equals 13 residues. Germline V CDR1 and CDR2: LNHDA, SQIVND (reference sequence). The germline V and J ends were trimmed by 7 bases and 7 bases, with 13 bases remaining between them. DNA of the CDR3: TGTGCCAGTATAGGGAGAGGGGGTGAAAAACTGTTTTTT. It is translated as CASIGRGGEKLFF.

The V call is TRBV4-3, the J call TRBJ2-3, with TRBD2 identical over 11 bases. CDR1 LGHNA and CDR2 YSLEER come from the germline V gene. This CDR3 is built from 18 residues. Trimming at V came to 1 base and at J to 3 bases, leaving 9 bases not matched to a gene. This chain's CDR3 is CASSQGASGGTPTDTQYF. In DNA, the CDR3 is TGCGCCAGCAGCCAAGGTGCTAGCGGGGGGACCCCGACAGATACGCAGTATTTT.

The V gene is TRBV5-1, the J gene TRBJ2-5; the match to TRBD2 covers 10 bases. The J call is in doubt because the DNA end fits TRBJ2-7 better. CDR3 size: 16 residues. Germline lookup yields CDR1 SGHRS and CDR2 YFSETQ. CDR3 in DNA: TGCGCCAGCAGCGCCAGCGGGAGGGCCTCCGGGTACGAGCAGTACTTC. Amino acid sequence: CASSASGRASGYEQYF.

The chain combines TRBV7-8 with TRBJ2-3; 9 bases are shared with TRBD2. Germline V gene data show CDR1 as SGHVS and CDR2 as FQNEAQ. CDR3 length: 21 amino acids. J was trimmed by 0 bases and V by 5 bases; bases with no gene match: 21. CDR3 loop: CASSPTLGSGGPPLSTDTQYF. CDR3 DNA: TGTGCCAGCAGCCCGACTCTTGGGAGCGGGGGGCCCCCCCTTAGCACAGATACGCAGTATTTT.

V usage is TRBV6-5 and J usage is TRBJ1-1; D unresolved. V was pared by 8 bases and J by 1 base, with 5 bases between. The germline CDR1 and CDR2 sequences are MNHEY and SVGAGI. This CDR3 contains 11 residues. The CDR3 coding sequence is TGTGCCAGCGTAGAGAACACTGAAGCTTTCTTT. Its translation is CASVENTEAFF.

The V gene is TRBV25-1, the J gene TRBJ2-7, with TRBD2 matching over 12 bases. In germline, CDR1 is MGHDK, CDR2 SYGVNS. This CDR3 contains 14 residues. V shed 6 bases, J shed 1 base, and the junction held 1 base outside the gene matches. The CDR3 reads CASRGTSGSYEQYF. The CDR3 bases are TGTGCCAGCAGAGGGACTAGCGGGTCCTACGAGCAGTACTTC.

The rearrangement joins TRBV9 to TRBJ2-3; 15 bases map to TRBD2. Trimming took 4 bases from V and 1 from J; bases not matched to a gene: 10. Germline V gives CDR1 SGDLS, CDR2 YYNGEE. The CDR3 loop spans 19 amino acids. CDR3 sequence: CASSPGLAGGIFGTDTQYF. The DNA of the CDR3 is TGTGCCAGCAGCCCGGGACTAGCGGGGGGTATATTTGGCACAGATACGCAGTATTTT.

This chain joins TRBV7-6 and TRBJ1-6; D not certain. CDR1 SGHVS and CDR2 FNYEAQ come from the germline V gene. The CDR3 length is 14 residues. V lost 2 bases, J lost 9 bases, and 11 bases lay in between. The chain's CDR3 is CASSLSGVASPLHF. The CDR3 nucleotides read TGTGCCAGCAGCTTATCCGGGGTTGCTTCACCCCTCCACTTT.

The rearrangement joins TRBV30 to TRBJ1-1; TRBD1 matches at 8 bases. Per the germline V gene, CDR1 is GTSNPN and CDR2 is SVGIG (reference sequence). V lost 5 bases and J lost 0; bases outside the gene matches: 8. This CDR3 comprises 15 residues. CDR3 DNA sequence: TGTGCCTGGTCACCGTGGACAGGGATGAACACTGAAGCTTTCTTT. Protein product: CAWSPWTGMNTEAFF.

The chain has TRBV7-2 and TRBJ1-5, with D perhaps TRBD1 (5 bases). CDR1 is SGHTA and CDR2 is FQGNSA in the germline V gene. V was pared by 8 bases and J by 4 bases, with 12 bases between. The CDR3 is made up of 13 amino acids. For the CDR3, the DNA is TGTGCCAGCCGGGGGATCGGTAATCAGCCCCAGCATTTT. It specifies CASRGIGNQPQHF. The full variable domain, rest sourced from reference TRBV7-2 and TRBJ1-5, is GAGVSQSPSNKVTEKGKDVELRCDPISGHTALYWYRQSLGQGLEFLIYFQGNSAPDKSGLPSDRFSAERTGGSVSTLTIQRTQQEDSAVYLCASRGIGNQPQHFGDGTRLSIL.

This clone came up once. The rearrangement joins TRBV11-3 to TRBJ1-1; D is possibly TRBD1 (5 bases). This CDR3 has 13 residues. Germline CDR1 reads SGHNT; CDR2 reads YENEEA. Trimming left V 4 bases short and J 5 bases short, with 11 bases between. The CDR3 region has the DNA TGTGCCAGCAGCTGGGGACTAGGGACTGAAGCTTTCTTT. Amino acids: CASSWGLGTEAFF.

V usage is TRBV2 and J usage is TRBJ1-6; TRBD1 matches at 7 bases. This CDR3 region has 14 residues. CDR1 and CDR2 from the germline V gene are SNHLY and FYNNEI. J lost 7 bases, V lost 3 bases, and 3 bases had no gene match. CDR3 DNA: TGTGCCAGCAGTGACAGGGGGTCCAATTCACCCCTCCACTTT. Translating it yields CASSDRGSNSPLHF.

The V call is TRBV6-5, the J call TRBJ2-2, with D tentatively TRBD2 (5 bases). The CDR3 has 12 residues. The V end lost 3 bases, the J end lost 9 bases, and 8 bases lay between the germline ends. The germline CDR1 and CDR2 sequences are MNHEY and SVGAGI. This chain's CDR3 is CASSYEGRELFF. CDR3 DNA sequence: TGTGCCAGCAGTTATGAGGGCCGGGAGCTGTTTTTT.

This chain uses TRBV4-1 with TRBJ2-7, with 7 positions matching TRBD1. This CDR3 is 15 amino acids long. V dropped 3 bases and J dropped 4; count of bases not matched to a gene: 9. Germline V gene lookup returns CDR1 MGHRA and CDR2 YSYEKL. The CDR3 DNA reads as TGCGCCAGCAGCCAGACGACAGGGCACTCGTACGAGCAGTACTTC. Protein sequence: CASSQTTGHSYEQYF.

This clone has just a few counts. This rearrangement joins TRBV30 to TRBJ1-2; the match to TRBD1 covers 7 bases. Germline CDR1 reads GTSNPN; CDR2 reads SVGIG (reference sequence). The V and J ends lost 2 bases and 4 bases, in that order; junction bases with no gene match: 7. The CDR3 covers 14 residues. CDR3 sequence (DNA): TGTGCCTGGAGTTCACAGGGGTGGGGCTATGGCTACACCTTC. It translates to CAWSSQGWGYGYTF.